What follows are 26 T cell receptor beta chains derived from one specimen sequenced in a study of control samples from healthy donors and cancer patients. Clones were read by immunoSEQ multiplex PCR, and TCRdb kept only the in-frame ones, dropping some. The table lists roughly 120,000 clones, roughly 90% of them singletons. The sequencing sample was made of blood. The origin of the receptors is a woman aged 18-35 years in good health.

V is TRBV9 and J is TRBJ2-3; the match to TRBD2 covers 10 bases. Germline V gene sequence: CDR1 SGDLS, CDR2 YYNGEE. Germline trimming cut 0 bases from V and 2 bases from J; bases unmatched to any gene: 9. This CDR3 comprises 18 residues. CDR3 sequence (DNA): TGTGCCAGCAGCGTAGATATTAGCGGGGGGCTATCCACAGATACGCAGTATTTT. Amino acids: CASSVDISGGLSTDTQYF.

The CDR3 protein is CASRTRGLNTEAFF. DNA for the CDR3: TGTGCCAGCCGTACCAGGGGACTGAACACTGAAGCTTTCTTT. The chain carries TRBV27 and TRBJ1-1; a possible D gene is TRBD1 (6 bases). The CDR3 totals 14 residues. Looked up from germline, CDR1 is MNHEY and CDR2 is SMNVEV (reference sequence). Trimming left V 8 bases short and J 0 bases short, with 13 bases between.

J is TRBJ2-7 and V is TRBV7-2; 10 bases align to TRBD2. V was clipped by 2 bases and J by 1 base; unmatched bases: 8. The CDR3 sequence is 17 residues long. The germline gives CDR1 SGHTA, CDR2 FQGNSA. The CDR3 nucleotides read TGTGCCAGCAGCTTAAAGCCTAGCGGGAGTTATTCCTACGAGCAGTACTTC. This codes for CASSLKPSGSYSYEQYF.

The chain has TRBV7-9 and TRBJ1-2, with 7 bases identical to TRBD1. Trimming at V came to 5 bases and at J to 2 bases, leaving 5 bases not matched to a gene. Looked up from germline, CDR1 is SEHNR and CDR2 is FQNEAQ (reference sequence). CDR3 size: 14 residues. The CDR3 protein is CASSARQGNYGYTF. The CDR3 nucleotides read TGTGCCAGCAGCGCCCGACAGGGAAACTATGGCTACACCTTC.

V usage is TRBV9 and J usage is TRBJ2-2, with 7 bases identical to TRBD2. The CDR3 sequence is 15 residues long. From germline, CDR1 is SGDLS and CDR2 YYNGEE. Trimming cost V 3 bases and J 0 bases; bases outside gene matches: 2. The CDR3 reads CASSASGTNTGELFF. The CDR3 DNA reads TGTGCCAGCAGCGCTAGCGGAACGAACACCGGGGAGCTGTTTTTT.

This sequence joins TRBV15 and TRBJ1-3, with D unclear. The CDR3 sequence is 13 residues long. Trimming took 1 base from V and 2 from J, leaving 3 bases between them. Per the germline V gene, CDR1 is LNHNV and CDR2 is YYDKDF (reference sequence). The CDR3 DNA is TGTGCCACCAGCAGAGGCCCTGGAAACACCATATATTTT. This sequence encodes CATSRGPGNTIYF.

V usage is TRBV9 and J usage is TRBJ2-1, with 12 positions matching TRBD2. CDR1 and CDR2 (germline): SGDLS, YYNGEE. The CDR3 is 16 residues long. Germline trimming cut 4 bases from V and 5 bases from J; bases unmatched to any gene: 7. CDR3 sequence reads: CASSPTRTSGNNEQFF. Here the CDR3 DNA reads TGTGCCAGCAGCCCGACTAGGACTAGCGGGAACAATGAGCAGTTCTTC. Full variable domain (rest looked up from reference TRBV9 and TRBJ2-1): DSGVTQTPKHLITATGQRVTLRCSPRSGDLSVYWYQQSLDQGLQFLIQYYNGEERAKGNILERFSAQQFPDLHSELNLSSLELGDSALYFCASSPTRTSGNNEQFFGPGTRLTVL.

The CDR3 DNA reads as TGTGCCAGCATCCCGGGACAGGGGGGCGAGCAGTACTTC. Protein: CASIPGQGGEQYF. The gene calls are TRBV28 and TRBJ2-7, with TRBD1 matching over 11 bases. Germline assignment: CDR1 MDHEN and CDR2 SYDVKM. The V segment lost 7 bases and the J segment 6 bases; nucleotides outside the gene matches: 5. This CDR3 is built from 13 residues.

In this sample, this clone turned up once. The CDR3 reads CASSLGGLRDEQFF. CDR3 DNA sequence: TGTGCCAGCAGCTTAGGCGGACTTAGGGATGAGCAGTTCTTC. The chain combines TRBV11-3 with TRBJ2-1, with D possibly TRBD2 on 5 matching bases. Germline V CDR1 and CDR2: SGHNT, YENEEA. The CDR3 runs 14 residues. V lost 1 base to trimming and J lost 8 bases, with 12 bases between them.

The rearrangement links TRBV10-3 to TRBJ2-2; 9 positions match TRBD1. Germline CDR1 and CDR2: ENHRY and SYGVKD. With 6 bases clipped from V and 5 bases from J, the junction kept 7 bases outside the gene matches. This CDR3 has 15 amino acids. CDR3 nucleotides: TGTGCCATCAGAGGGGACAGGGATCGGACCGGGGAGCTGTTTTTT. It specifies CAIRGDRDRTGELFF.

This chain uses TRBV29-1 with TRBJ2-2; 9 nucleotides line up with TRBD2. Germline V lookup: CDR1 SQVTM, CDR2 ANQGSEA. The CDR3 is 16 amino acids. Trimming cost V 3 bases and J 5 bases; bases outside gene matches: 10. CDR3 sequence reads: CSVELAGLERTGELFF. In nucleotides, the CDR3 is TGCAGCGTTGAGCTAGCGGGACTGGAGAGGACCGGGGAGCTGTTTTTT.

CDR3 residues: CASSPEGSTGELFF. CDR3 in DNA: TGTGCCAGCTCACCGGAGGGAAGCACCGGGGAGCTGTTTTTT. The rearrangement links TRBV18 to TRBJ2-2, with D possibly being TRBD2 (6 bases). This CDR3 spans 14 amino acids. The germline gives CDR1 KGHSH, CDR2 LQKENI. V lost 3 bases and J 4 bases, leaving 9 bases between the germline ends.

J is TRBJ1-6 and V is TRBV18; 7 bases are a match to TRBD1. Per the germline V gene, CDR1 is KGHSH and CDR2 is LQKENI. This CDR3 has 15 residues. J gave up 9 bases and V 2 bases, and 7 bases lay outside the gene matches. The CDR3 sequence is CASSPGGGLGSPLHF. DNA for the CDR3: TGTGCCAGCTCACCAGGAGGGGGCCTAGGTTCACCCCTCCACTTT. Based on the CDR3 plus reference TRBV18 and TRBJ1-6, the full variable domain is NAGVMQNPRHLVRRRGQEARLRCSPMKGHSHVYWYRQLPEEGLKFMVYLQKENIIDESGMPKERFSAEFPKEGPSILRIQQVVRGDSAAYFCASSPGGGLGSPLHFGNGTRLTVT.

The chain couples TRBV29-1 to TRBJ2-1; the match to TRBD2 covers 11 bases. The CDR3 is 15 residues long. J gave up 9 bases and V 7 bases, and 14 bases lay outside the gene matches. Germline assignment: CDR1 SQVTM and CDR2 ANQGSEA. The CDR3 loop is CSAKPSSGGDVEQFF. The CDR3, as DNA: TGCAGCGCCAAACCCAGTAGCGGGGGGGATGTTGAGCAGTTCTTC.

The chain combines TRBV30 with TRBJ1-1; the D is unclear. The V end lost 4 bases, the J end lost 6 bases, and 9 bases lay between the germline ends. This CDR3 spans 11 amino acids. The germline V gene has CDR1 GTSNPN and CDR2 SVGIG (reference sequence). The CDR3 DNA sequence: TGTGCCTGGAATGGCAGTCCTGAAGCTTTCTTT. Protein sequence: CAWNGSPEAFF.

CDR3 region: CASSSRAGTDTQYF. CDR3 sequence (DNA): TGTGCCAGCAGCTCCCGGGCGGGCACAGATACGCAGTATTTT. The chain employs TRBV13 and TRBJ2-3; no clear D. There are 14 residues in the CDR3. The V end lost 4 bases, the J end lost 1 base, and 9 bases lay between the germline ends. Germline V gene lookup returns CDR1 PRHDT and CDR2 FYEKMQ (reference sequence).

The chain uses TRBV4-3 and TRBJ1-1; 9 positions match TRBD1. The CDR3 is made up of 19 amino acids. Germline V gene data show CDR1 as LGHNA and CDR2 as YSLEER. J lost 3 bases, V lost 2 bases, and 16 bases had no gene match. In nucleotides, the CDR3 is TGCGCCAGCAGCCAATTTTACAGCGCGGGACAGGGCTGGTACACTGAAGCTTTCTTT. Its translation is CASSQFYSAGQGWYTEAFF.

The chain employs TRBV2 and TRBJ2-3, with D possibly matching TRBD1 (5 bases). Looked up from germline, CDR1 is SNHLY and CDR2 is FYNNEI. V was trimmed by 4 bases and J by 1 base, leaving 12 bases between them. The CDR3 has 15 amino acids. DNA for the CDR3: TGTGCCAGCAGTGTAGTCCCAGGGCGCACAGATACGCAGTATTTT. It translates to CASSVVPGRTDTQYF.

The chain joins TRBV19 to TRBJ2-3; TRBD1 matches 8 bases. The V and J ends lost 10 bases and 1 base, in that order; junction bases with no gene match: 10. This CDR3 spans 15 amino acids. CDR1 is LNHDA and CDR2 is SQIVND in the germline V gene (reference sequence). CDR3: CATVSGGFGTDTQYF. The CDR3 coding sequence is TGTGCCACCGTGTCAGGGGGCTTCGGCACAGATACGCAGTATTTT. Supplemented by reference TRBV19 and TRBJ2-3, the full variable domain reads DGGITQSPKYLFRKEGQNVTLSCEQNLNHDAMYWYRQDPGQGLRLIYYSQIVNDFQKGDIAEGYSVSREKKESFPLTVTSAQKNPTAFYLCATVSGGFGTDTQYFGPGTRLTVL.

The V call is TRBV6-5, the J call TRBJ2-7; 11 nucleotides agree with TRBD1. The ends lost 4 bases at V and 6 bases at J; junction bases unmatched: 8. There are 15 residues in the CDR3. Germline lookup yields CDR1 MNHEY and CDR2 SVGAGI. CDR3 nucleotide sequence: TGTGCCAGCAGTTTAGACGGGACAGGGGGGGTCGAGCAGTACTTC. It yields the protein CASSLDGTGGVEQYF.

J is TRBJ2-3 and V is TRBV24-1; 8 nucleotides match TRBD2. Trimming at V came to 10 bases and at J to 0 bases, leaving 5 bases not matched to a gene. CDR1 is KGHDR and CDR2 is SFDVKD in the germline V gene. This CDR3 has 14 residues. CDR3 amino acids: CATEERGSTDTQYF. CDR3 bases: TGTGCCACTGAAGAGCGGGGGAGCACAGATACGCAGTATTTT.

This clone appeared a few times. The chain links TRBV12-3 or TRBV12-4 to TRBJ1-2; maybe TRBD1 (6 bases). V was clipped by 5 bases and J by 8 bases, with 15 bases between them. The CDR3 loop spans 13 amino acids. The CDR3 bases are TGTGCCAGCAGTCAGGGGTTTTCGGGGGGCTACACCTTC. Amino acid sequence: CASSQGFSGGYTF.

The J gene is TRBJ2-1, the V gene TRBV6-5; 11 positions agree with TRBD2. The CDR3 consists of 15 residues. The V gene's germline CDR1 is MNHEY and CDR2 SVGAGI. J was trimmed by 9 bases and V by 0 bases; bases with no gene match: 4. CDR3 sequence: CASSYSTSGVGEQFF. The CDR3 region has the DNA TGTGCCAGCAGTTACTCGACTAGCGGGGTAGGTGAGCAGTTCTTC.

The chain has TRBV29-1 and TRBJ2-7, with TRBD2 identical over 7 bases. J gave up 6 bases and V 3 bases, and 2 bases lay outside the gene matches. From germline, CDR1 is SQVTM and CDR2 ANQGSEA. The CDR3 is 11 residues long. The CDR3 region is CSVEAGVEQYF. CDR3 in DNA: TGCAGCGTTGAGGCGGGGGTCGAGCAGTACTTC.

Written as DNA, the CDR3 is TGTGCCAGCAGCCAAGATATCGGTAGCGCCGTTAGGCAGTATTTT. Its protein product is CASSQDIGSAVRQYF. This chain joins TRBV3-1 (or the pseudogene TRBV3-2) and TRBJ2-3; a possible D gene is TRBD2 (5 bases). V was cut by 0 bases and J by 11 bases, with 18 bases left in between. The CDR3 has 15 amino acids. Per the germline V gene, CDR1 is LGHDT and CDR2 is YNNKEL (reference sequence).

The chain employs TRBV18 and TRBJ2-5; 8 bases fit TRBD1. Per germline, CDR1 KGHSH and CDR2 LQKENI. V dropped 3 bases and J dropped 6; count of bases not matched to a gene: 3. This CDR3 is built from 13 residues. This CDR3 reads CASSPDREKTQYF. The DNA for the CDR3 is TGTGCCAGCTCACCGGACAGGGAAAAGACCCAGTACTTC.